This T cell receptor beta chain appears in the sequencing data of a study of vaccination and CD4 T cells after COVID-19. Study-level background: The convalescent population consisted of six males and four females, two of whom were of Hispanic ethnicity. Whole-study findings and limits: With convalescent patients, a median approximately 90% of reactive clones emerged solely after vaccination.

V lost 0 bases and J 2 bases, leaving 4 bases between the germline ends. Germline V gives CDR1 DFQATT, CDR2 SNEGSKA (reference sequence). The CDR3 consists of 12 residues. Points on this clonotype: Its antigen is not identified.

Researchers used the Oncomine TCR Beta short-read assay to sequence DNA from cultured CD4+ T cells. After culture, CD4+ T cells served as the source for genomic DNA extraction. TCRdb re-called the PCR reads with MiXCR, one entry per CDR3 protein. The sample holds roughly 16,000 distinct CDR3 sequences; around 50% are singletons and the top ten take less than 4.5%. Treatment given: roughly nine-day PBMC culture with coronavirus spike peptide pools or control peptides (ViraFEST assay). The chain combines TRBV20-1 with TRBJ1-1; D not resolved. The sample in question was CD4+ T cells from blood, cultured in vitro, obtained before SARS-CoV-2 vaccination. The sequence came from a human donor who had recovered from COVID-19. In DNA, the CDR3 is TGCAGTGCTAGAGAAGGTAACACTGAAGCTTTCTTT. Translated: CSAREGNTEAFF.